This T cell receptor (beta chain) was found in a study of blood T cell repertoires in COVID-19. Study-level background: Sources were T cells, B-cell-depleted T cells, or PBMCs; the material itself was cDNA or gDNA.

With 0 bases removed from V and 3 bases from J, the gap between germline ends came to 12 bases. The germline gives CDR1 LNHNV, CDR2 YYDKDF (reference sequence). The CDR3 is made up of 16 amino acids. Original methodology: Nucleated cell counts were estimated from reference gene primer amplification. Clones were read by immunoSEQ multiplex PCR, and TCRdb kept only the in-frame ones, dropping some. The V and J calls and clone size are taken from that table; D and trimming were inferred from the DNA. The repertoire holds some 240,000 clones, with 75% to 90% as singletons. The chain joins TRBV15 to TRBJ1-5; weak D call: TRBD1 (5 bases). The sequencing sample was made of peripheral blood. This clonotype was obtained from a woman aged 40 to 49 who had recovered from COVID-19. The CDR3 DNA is TGTGCCACCAGCAGAGATCCCTCCAGGGTCAATCAGCCCCAGCATTTT. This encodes CATSRDPSRVNQPQHF.